Below, one T cell receptor (beta chain) is given with its context. Its antigen is unknown. This CDR3 spans 13 amino acids. Trimming stripped 2 bases from V and 7 bases from J, with 9 bases between. CDR1 is LGHDT, CDR2 YNNKEL, per germline (reference sequence). Profiling relied on immunoSEQ multiplex PCR, and the TCRdb table lists in-frame clones only, not all of them. The sample lists about 120,000 clones; 90% to 95% were seen once. This sample is part of a study of T cell responses to AZD1222 COVID-19 vaccine. Looking at the study overall: Doses given second, at about 4 or about 12 weeks, were pooled. Study-wide points: The peak T cell response came first, and repertoires were sampled only after it. There were vaccine-associated CD4 TCRs across spike, dominant at 160-218 and 743-854. White British donors predominated, females outnumbered males, and clonal diversity was possibly underestimated.

The input for sequencing was peripheral blood, taken on day 0 of AZD1222 vaccination. The genes are TRBV3-1 (or the pseudogene TRBV3-2) and TRBJ2-1; D is unresolved. This clonotype was sampled from an adult in good health. CDR3 nucleotides: TGTGCCAGCAGCCAACGTGGAGAGAATGAGCAGTTCTTC. It yields the protein CASSQRGENEQFF.